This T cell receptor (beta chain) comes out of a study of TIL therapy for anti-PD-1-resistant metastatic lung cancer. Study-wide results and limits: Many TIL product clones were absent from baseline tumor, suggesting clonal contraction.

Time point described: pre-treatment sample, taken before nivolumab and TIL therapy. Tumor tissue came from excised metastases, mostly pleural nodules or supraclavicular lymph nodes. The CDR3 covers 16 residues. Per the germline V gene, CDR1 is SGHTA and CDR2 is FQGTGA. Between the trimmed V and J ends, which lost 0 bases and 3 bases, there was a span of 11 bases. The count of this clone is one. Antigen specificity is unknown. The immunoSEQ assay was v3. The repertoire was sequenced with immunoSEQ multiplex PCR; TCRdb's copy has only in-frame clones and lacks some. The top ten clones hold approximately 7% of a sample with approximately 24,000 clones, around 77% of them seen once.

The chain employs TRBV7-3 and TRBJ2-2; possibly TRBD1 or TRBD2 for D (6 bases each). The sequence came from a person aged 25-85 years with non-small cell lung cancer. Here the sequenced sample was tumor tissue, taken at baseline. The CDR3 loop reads CASSLTPGADTGELFF. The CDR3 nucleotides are TGTGCCAGCAGCTTAACGCCGGGGGCCGACACCGGGGAGCTGTTTTTT.